The 26 T cell receptor beta chains reported below all come from one sample, sequenced in a study of T cell clonotyping in hematopoietic cell transplantation. Sequencing used immunoSEQ multiplex PCR; TCRdb keeps in-frame clones, though not all of them. The top ten clones hold approximately 4.8% of a sample with 6,000 to 9,000 clones, 70% to 90% of them seen once. Source: PBMCs, taken 30 days after allogeneic stem cell transplant. These receptors were collected from a female patient aged 50-59 years who had an allogeneic stem cell transplant from an unrelated donor, so the T cells may come from the graft donor. Some clones in this sample may be carry-over from other donors' samples.

This chain connects TRBV29-1 to TRBJ1-2, with D hard to call. There are 14 residues in the CDR3. V dropped 5 bases and J dropped 2 bases, with 15 bases sitting between them. Germline V CDR1 and CDR2: SQVTM, ANQGSEA. This chain's CDR3 is CSVLPILGNYGYTF. CDR3 bases: TGCAGCGTTCTCCCCATCCTGGGGAACTATGGCTACACCTTC.

The rearrangement links TRBV7-9 to TRBJ2-7; 7 positions match TRBD2. CDR1 is SEHNR and CDR2 is FQNEAQ in the germline V gene (reference sequence). The CDR3 length is 12 residues. Losses at the gene ends were 0 bases for V and 7 bases for J; bases not matched to a gene: 0. The CDR3 bases are TGTGCCAGCAGCTTAGCGGGGGGGGAGCAGTACTTC. Protein sequence: CASSLAGGEQYF.

This chain uses TRBV28 with TRBJ1-5, with D unresolved. Germline CDR1 is MDHEN and CDR2 is SYDVKM. The CDR3 is 12 residues long. Trimming pared 5 bases from V and 6 bases from J, leaving 8 bases between. The CDR3 region is CASSRVGQPQHF. In DNA form, the CDR3 reads TGTGCCAGCAGTCGTGTAGGTCAGCCCCAGCATTTT.

The rearrangement joins TRBV4-1 to TRBJ1-1; D perhaps matches TRBD1 (5 bases). Trimming cost V 1 base and J 0 bases, with 15 bases left between them. CDR1 and CDR2 from the germline V gene are MGHRA and YSYEKL. This CDR3 contains 17 residues. CDR3 DNA: TGCGCCAGCAGCCAAGTTGGGGCAAGGTTAATGAACACTGAAGCTTTCTTT. Its translation is CASSQVGARLMNTEAFF.

The rearrangement links TRBV29-1 to TRBJ1-1, with TRBD1 matching over 9 bases. Germline values: CDR1 SQVTM, CDR2 ANQGSEA. This CDR3 has 15 amino acids. With V trimmed by 7 bases and J by 4 bases, 13 bases remained unmatched. CDR3 bases: TGCAGCGCCGAGCATTTGAGACAGGGGGGCACTGAAGCTTTCTTT. Protein product: CSAEHLRQGGTEAFF.

A single count supports this clone. This chain connects TRBV19 to TRBJ1-1, with TRBD1 matching 7 bases. The V segment lost 6 bases and the J segment 1 base; nucleotides outside the gene matches: 8. The CDR3 is 15 amino acids. Germline CDR1 and CDR2: LNHDA and SQIVND (reference sequence). As DNA, the CDR3 is TGTGCCAGTAGCCCCACAGGGGTCACGAACACTGAAGCTTTCTTT. Its translation is CASSPTGVTNTEAFF. The full variable domain, completed using reference TRBV19 and TRBJ1-1, is DGGITQSPKYLFRKEGQNVTLSCEQNLNHDAMYWYRQDPGQGLRLIYYSQIVNDFQKGDIAEGYSVSREKKESFPLTVTSAQKNPTAFYLCASSPTGVTNTEAFFGQGTRLTVV.

The rearrangement uses TRBV2 and TRBJ1-3; 7 nucleotides match TRBD1. Germline V gives CDR1 SNHLY, CDR2 FYNNEI. V was pared by 4 bases and J by 3 bases, with 6 bases of the junction left unmatched. This CDR3 contains 15 residues. This CDR3 reads CASSVQGNYGNTIYF. The CDR3 DNA reads TGTGCCAGCAGTGTACAGGGGAACTATGGAAACACCATATATTTT.

The rearrangement joins TRBV5-4 to TRBJ2-1, with 10 nucleotides matching TRBD2. The germline V gene has CDR1 SGHNT and CDR2 YYREEE (reference sequence). Germline trimming cut 1 base from V and 6 bases from J; bases unmatched to any gene: 4. The CDR3 has 15 amino acids. The chain's CDR3 is CASSLPASGSNEQFF. The CDR3 DNA sequence: TGTGCCAGCAGCTTGCCGGCTAGCGGGAGCAATGAGCAGTTCTTC.

The chain combines TRBV4-3 with TRBJ2-1, with a tentative D call TRBD2 (6 bases). The CDR3 runs to 15 residues. Germline CDR1 and CDR2: LGHNA and YSLEER. Trimming pared 0 bases from V and 14 bases from J, leaving 20 bases between. The CDR3 is CASSQDYGTGGNKFF. The DNA for the CDR3 is TGCGCCAGCAGCCAAGATTACGGAACGGGCGGGAATAAGTTCTTC.

The genes are TRBV27 and TRBJ2-4, with TRBD2 matching 9 bases. The germline CDR1 and CDR2 sequences are MNHEY and SMNVEV (reference sequence). This CDR3 contains 16 residues. With 5 bases clipped from V and 9 bases from J, the junction kept 14 bases outside the gene matches. For the CDR3, the DNA is TGTGCCAGCAGTGCACTTAGCGGGAGTATAGGAACCATTCAGTACTTC. This encodes CASSALSGSIGTIQYF.

The chain links TRBV19 to TRBJ1-1; D perhaps matches TRBD1 (6 bases). CDR3 length equals 15 residues. Trimming removed 2 bases at V and 1 base at J, with 11 bases between. Looked up from germline, CDR1 is LNHDA and CDR2 is SQIVND (reference sequence). CDR3 in amino acids: CASSITGFGNTEAFF. CDR3 DNA sequence: TGTGCCAGTAGTATAACAGGGTTTGGGAACACTGAAGCTTTCTTT.

The chain combines TRBV30 with TRBJ2-5; no reliable D call. V lost 2 bases and J lost 1, with 11 bases in between. The CDR3 is 14 residues long. The V gene's germline CDR1 is GTSNPN and CDR2 SVGIG (reference sequence). CDR3 sequence: CAWSSGWFQETQYF. The CDR3 DNA is TGTGCCTGGAGTTCAGGCTGGTTCCAAGAGACCCAGTACTTC.

J is TRBJ2-1 and V is TRBV19; D is unclear. V was trimmed by 4 bases and J by 10 bases, leaving 11 bases between them. The CDR3 runs 12 residues. The germline gives CDR1 LNHDA, CDR2 SQIVND (reference sequence). The CDR3 sequence: CASSTQVGEQFF. The CDR3 nucleotides are TGTGCCAGTAGTACCCAGGTAGGAGAGCAGTTCTTC.

This chain links TRBV7-9 with TRBJ1-5, with D possibly matching TRBD1 (5 bases). The CDR3 extends over 15 amino acids. Germline CDR1 reads SEHNR; CDR2 reads FQNEAQ (reference sequence). V was cut by 3 bases and J by 5 bases, with 14 bases left in between. The CDR3 DNA is TGTGCCAGCAGCTTTGGGGACTTCGCTGATCAGCCCCAGCATTTT. Its translation is CASSFGDFADQPQHF. Complete variable domain (other parts from reference TRBV7-9 and TRBJ1-5): DTGVSQNPRHKITKRGQNVTFRCDPISEHNRLYWYRQTLGQGPEFLTYFQNEAQLEKSRLLSDRFSAERPKGSFSTLEIQRTEQGDSAMYLCASSFGDFADQPQHFGDGTRLSIL.

The V gene is TRBV28, the J gene TRBJ1-2; a possible D gene is TRBD1 (5 bases). Germline lookup yields CDR1 MDHEN and CDR2 SYDVKM. The V gene lost 6 bases and the J gene lost 6 bases, with 23 bases spanning the gap. This CDR3 is built from 16 residues. CDR3 DNA sequence: TGTGCCAGCAGCCTGAGTGGGAGGGGAAAGCTGGATGGCTACACCTTC. Protein sequence: CASSLSGRGKLDGYTF.

This chain connects TRBV29-1 to TRBJ1-5; D unclear. CDR3 length equals 14 residues. V was shortened by 5 bases and J by 6 bases, with 17 bases between the two germline ends. In germline, CDR1 is SQVTM, CDR2 ANQGSEA. The CDR3, as DNA: TGCAGCGTTTTCGATGGGCGAGGAGGTCAGCCCCAGCATTTT. Translating it yields CSVFDGRGGQPQHF. The variable domain in full, completed from reference TRBV29-1 and TRBJ1-5, reads SAVISQKPSRDICQRGTSLTIQCQVDSQVTMMFWYRQQPGQSLTLIATANQGSEATYESGFVIDKFPISRPNLTFSTLTVSNMSPEDSSIYLCSVFDGRGGQPQHFGDGTRLSIL.

V is TRBV7-2 and J is TRBJ2-7; the D gene is possibly TRBD2 (6 bases). V was trimmed by 2 bases and J by 4 bases, leaving 12 bases between them. CDR1 SGHTA and CDR2 FQGNSA come from the germline V gene. This CDR3 contains 14 residues. In nucleotides, the CDR3 is TGTGCCAGCAGCTTAATGGAGGGAGCTTACGAGCAGTACTTC. It is translated as CASSLMEGAYEQYF.

The CDR3 here is CASSLTGPYEQYF. DNA for the CDR3: TGTGCCAGCAGCTTAACGGGGCCCTACGAGCAGTACTTC. The chain uses TRBV5-6 and TRBJ2-7; perhaps D is TRBD1 or TRBD2 (5 bases each). The CDR3 length is 13 residues. V was trimmed by 2 bases and J by 2 bases, leaving 8 bases between them. Germline values: CDR1 SGHDT, CDR2 YYEEEE.

The chain uses TRBV25-1 and TRBJ1-2, with D tentatively TRBD1 (6 bases). Trimming pared 3 bases from V and 2 bases from J, leaving 10 bases between. The CDR3 spans 14 residues. CDR1 and CDR2 from the germline V gene are MGHDK and SYGVNS. The CDR3 bases are TGTGCCAGCAGTGAGCACCAGGGGAACTATGGCTACACCTTC. Translating it yields CASSEHQGNYGYTF.

This clone has just one count. The V gene is TRBV27, the J gene TRBJ1-5; the match to TRBD1 covers 8 bases. The V gene end was trimmed by 5 bases and the J gene end by 3 bases; junction bases not matched to a gene: 6. The length of the CDR3 is 15 residues. Per germline, CDR1 MNHEY and CDR2 SMNVEV (reference sequence). CDR3 amino acids: CASSDRGLDNQPQHF. The CDR3 nucleotides read TGTGCCAGCAGTGACAGGGGATTGGACAATCAGCCCCAGCATTTT.

The chain uses TRBV5-4 and TRBJ2-2, with D possibly TRBD1 on 6 matching bases. This CDR3 has 14 residues. Germline lookup yields CDR1 SGHNT and CDR2 YYREEE (reference sequence). V was cut by 3 bases and J by 7 bases, with 13 bases left in between. The CDR3 DNA reads as TGTGCCAGCAGCTCCAGGGGTCCGGGCGGGGAGCTGTTTTTT. Its translation is CASSSRGPGGELFF.

The rearrangement links TRBV7-7 to TRBJ2-1; TRBD2 matches 8 bases. CDR3 length: 15 amino acids. Germline-derived CDR1 and CDR2 are SSHAT and FNYEAQ (reference sequence). The V segment lost 4 bases and the J segment 5 bases; nucleotides outside the gene matches: 7. Here the CDR3 reads CASSSGLADHNEQFF. In DNA form, the CDR3 reads TGTGCCAGCAGCTCTGGACTAGCAGATCACAATGAGCAGTTCTTC. Full variable domain (remainder filled in from reference TRBV7-7 and TRBJ2-1): GAGVSQSPRYKVTKRGQDVTLRCDPISSHATLYWYQQALGQGPEFLTYFNYEAQPDKSGLPSDRFSAERPEGSISTLTIQRTEQRDSAMYRCASSSGLADHNEQFFGPGTRLTVL.

The V call is TRBV2, the J call TRBJ2-1, with D possibly TRBD1 on 6 matching bases. The CDR3 spans 11 residues. Trimming pared 4 bases from V and 10 bases from J, leaving 8 bases between. Germline CDR1 SNHLY, CDR2 FYNNEI. CDR3 DNA sequence: TGTGCCAGCAGTGTCAGGGGCGAGCAGTTCTTC. It encodes CASSVRGEQFF.

The chain employs TRBV28 and TRBJ2-4; 10 positions match TRBD2. The V and J ends lost 4 bases and 8 bases, in that order; junction bases with no gene match: 11. From germline, CDR1 is MDHEN and CDR2 SYDVKM. CDR3 length equals 16 residues. CDR3 DNA sequence: TGTGCCAGCAGTTCCACTAGCGGGATGCTATGGGACATTCAGTACTTC. Its protein is CASSSTSGMLWDIQYF.

This chain uses TRBV19 with TRBJ1-2, with 9 bases aligning to TRBD1. Per the germline V gene, CDR1 is LNHDA and CDR2 is SQIVND (reference sequence). The CDR3 has 13 residues. Trimming at V came to 8 bases and at J to 5 bases, leaving 6 bases not matched to a gene. CDR3 region: CASSGQGPYGYTF. The CDR3 region has the DNA TGTGCCAGTTCGGGACAGGGCCCTTATGGCTACACCTTC.

CDR3: CASSLMGNEQFF. CDR3 nucleotides: TGTGCCAGCAGTTTAATGGGGAATGAGCAGTTCTTC. This chain links TRBV28 with TRBJ2-1; D is unclear. Trimming left V 2 bases short and J 7 bases short, with 6 bases between. The CDR3 has 12 amino acids. Germline-derived CDR1 and CDR2 are MDHEN and SYDVKM.